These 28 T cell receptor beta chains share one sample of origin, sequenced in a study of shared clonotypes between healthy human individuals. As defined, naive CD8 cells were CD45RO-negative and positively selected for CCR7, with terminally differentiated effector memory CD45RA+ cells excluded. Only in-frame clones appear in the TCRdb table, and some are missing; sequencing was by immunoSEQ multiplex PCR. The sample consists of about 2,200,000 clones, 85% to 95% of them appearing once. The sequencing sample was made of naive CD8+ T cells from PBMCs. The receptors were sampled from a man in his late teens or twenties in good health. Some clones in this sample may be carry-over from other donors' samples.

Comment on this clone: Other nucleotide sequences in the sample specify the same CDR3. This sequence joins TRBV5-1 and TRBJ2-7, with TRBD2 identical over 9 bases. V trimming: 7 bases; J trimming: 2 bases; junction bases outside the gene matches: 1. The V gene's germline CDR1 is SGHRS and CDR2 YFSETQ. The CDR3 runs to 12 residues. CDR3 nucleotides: TGCGCCAGCCGCGGGAGGGCCTACGAGCAGTACTTC. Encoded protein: CASRGRAYEQYF.

CDR3 nucleotide sequence: TGTGCCAGCAGTTGGGAGCTTAACTATGGCTACACCTTC. It is translated as CASSWELNYGYTF. J is TRBJ1-2 and V is TRBV28; D is uncertain. Germline V gene sequence: CDR1 MDHEN, CDR2 SYDVKM. The ends were cut back, 4 bases at V and 1 base at J, with 7 bases in the middle. The CDR3 is 13 amino acids.

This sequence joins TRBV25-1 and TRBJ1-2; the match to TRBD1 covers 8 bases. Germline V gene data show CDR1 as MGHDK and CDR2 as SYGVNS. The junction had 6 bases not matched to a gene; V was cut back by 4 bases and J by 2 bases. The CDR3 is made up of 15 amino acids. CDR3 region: CASSVGTGKNYGYTF. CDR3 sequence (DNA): TGTGCCAGCAGTGTCGGGACAGGAAAAAACTATGGCTACACCTTC.

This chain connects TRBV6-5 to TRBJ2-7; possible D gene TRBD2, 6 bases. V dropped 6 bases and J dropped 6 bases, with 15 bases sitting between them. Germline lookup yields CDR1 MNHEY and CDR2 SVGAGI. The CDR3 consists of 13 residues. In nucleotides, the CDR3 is TGTGCCAGCAGCGACCGGGGGTGGTCCGAGCAGTACTTC. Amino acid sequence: CASSDRGWSEQYF.

CDR3 sequence reads: CAWTSLWLSYNEQFF. CDR3 DNA: TGTGCCTGGACATCCCTCTGGCTCTCCTACAATGAGCAGTTCTTC. The J gene is TRBJ2-1, the V gene TRBV30, with D unclear. Trimming left V 4 bases short and J 0 bases short, with 13 bases between. This CDR3 comprises 15 residues. Germline lookup yields CDR1 GTSNPN and CDR2 SVGIG (reference sequence).

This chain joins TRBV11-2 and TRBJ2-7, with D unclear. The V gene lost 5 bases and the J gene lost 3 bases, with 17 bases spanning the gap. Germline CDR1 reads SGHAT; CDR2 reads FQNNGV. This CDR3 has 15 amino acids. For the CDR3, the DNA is TGTGCCAGCAGCCTCGGACCTAAACCCATCTACGAGCAGTACTTC. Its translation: CASSLGPKPIYEQYF. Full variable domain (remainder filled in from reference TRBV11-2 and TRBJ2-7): EAGVAQSPRYKIIEKRQSVAFWCNPISGHATLYWYQQILGQGPKLLIQFQNNGVVDDSQLPKDRFSAERLKGVDSTLKIQPAKLEDSAVYLCASSLGPKPIYEQYFGPGTRLTVT.

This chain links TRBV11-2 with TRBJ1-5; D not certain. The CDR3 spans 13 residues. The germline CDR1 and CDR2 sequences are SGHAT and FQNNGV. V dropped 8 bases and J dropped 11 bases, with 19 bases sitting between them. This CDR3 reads CASGSRGSTTQHF. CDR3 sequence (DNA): TGTGCCAGCGGCTCCCGGGGATCCACGACCCAGCATTTT.

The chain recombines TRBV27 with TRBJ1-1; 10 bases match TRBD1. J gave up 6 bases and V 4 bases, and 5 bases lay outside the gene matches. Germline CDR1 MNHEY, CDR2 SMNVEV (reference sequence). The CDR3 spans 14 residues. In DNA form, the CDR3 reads TGTGCCAGCAGTTCTCGACAGGGGGCCCCTGAAGCTTTCTTT. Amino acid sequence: CASSSRQGAPEAFF.

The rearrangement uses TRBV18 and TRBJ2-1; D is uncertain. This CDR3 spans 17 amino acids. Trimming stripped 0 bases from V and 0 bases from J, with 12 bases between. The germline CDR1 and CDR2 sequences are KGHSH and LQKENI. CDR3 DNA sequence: TGTGCCAGCTCACCACCGGTAGTGATCGGCTCCTACAATGAGCAGTTCTTC. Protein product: CASSPPVVIGSYNEQFF. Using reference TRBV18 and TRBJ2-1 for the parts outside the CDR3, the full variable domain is NAGVMQNPRHLVRRRGQEARLRCSPMKGHSHVYWYRQLPEEGLKFMVYLQKENIIDESGMPKERFSAEFPKEGPSILRIQQVVRGDSAAYFCASSPPVVIGSYNEQFFGPGTRLTVL.

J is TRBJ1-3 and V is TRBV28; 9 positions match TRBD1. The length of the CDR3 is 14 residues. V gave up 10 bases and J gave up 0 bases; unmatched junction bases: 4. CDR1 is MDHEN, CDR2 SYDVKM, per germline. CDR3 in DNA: TGTGCCACCTCGGACAGGGGCTCTGGAAACACCATATATTTT. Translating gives CATSDRGSGNTIYF.

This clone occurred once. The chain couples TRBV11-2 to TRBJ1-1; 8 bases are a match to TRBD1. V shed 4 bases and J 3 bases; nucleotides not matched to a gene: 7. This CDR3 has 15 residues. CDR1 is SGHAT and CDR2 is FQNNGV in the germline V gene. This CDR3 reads CASSWTGLRDTEAFF. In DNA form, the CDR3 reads TGTGCCAGCAGCTGGACAGGGCTACGCGACACTGAAGCTTTCTTT.

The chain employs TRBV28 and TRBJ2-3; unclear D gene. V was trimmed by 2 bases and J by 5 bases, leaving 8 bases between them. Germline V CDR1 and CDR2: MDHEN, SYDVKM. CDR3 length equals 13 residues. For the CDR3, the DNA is TGTGCCAGCAGTTTACGCTCTCAAGATACGCAGTATTTT. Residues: CASSLRSQDTQYF.

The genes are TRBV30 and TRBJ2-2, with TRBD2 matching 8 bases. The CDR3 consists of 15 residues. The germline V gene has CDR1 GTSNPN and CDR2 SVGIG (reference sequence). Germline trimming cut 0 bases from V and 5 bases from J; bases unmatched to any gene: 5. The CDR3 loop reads CAWSVLASGTGELFF. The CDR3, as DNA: TGTGCCTGGAGTGTTCTGGCTAGCGGGACCGGGGAGCTGTTTTTT.

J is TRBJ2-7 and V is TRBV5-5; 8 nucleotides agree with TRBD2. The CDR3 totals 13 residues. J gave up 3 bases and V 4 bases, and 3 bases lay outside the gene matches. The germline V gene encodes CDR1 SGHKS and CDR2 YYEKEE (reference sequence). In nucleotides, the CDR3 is TGTGCCAGCAGCATAGGGACTAGCTACGAGCAGTACTTC. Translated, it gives CASSIGTSYEQYF.

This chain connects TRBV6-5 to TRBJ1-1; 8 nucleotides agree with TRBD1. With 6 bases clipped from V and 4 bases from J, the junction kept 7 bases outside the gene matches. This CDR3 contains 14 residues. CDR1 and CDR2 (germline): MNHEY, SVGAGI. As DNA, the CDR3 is TGTGCCAGCAGAACGACAGGGGAGGCCACTGAAGCTTTCTTT. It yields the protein CASRTTGEATEAFF.

The CDR3 sequence: CASKGTEAFF. CDR3 nucleotide sequence: TGTGCCAGCAAGGGGACTGAAGCTTTCTTT. The rearrangement joins TRBV27 to TRBJ1-1, with a possible D match to TRBD1 (5 bases). The V gene lost 7 bases and the J gene lost 5 bases, with 5 bases spanning the gap. The CDR3 length is 10 residues. CDR1 and CDR2 from the germline V gene are MNHEY and SMNVEV (reference sequence).

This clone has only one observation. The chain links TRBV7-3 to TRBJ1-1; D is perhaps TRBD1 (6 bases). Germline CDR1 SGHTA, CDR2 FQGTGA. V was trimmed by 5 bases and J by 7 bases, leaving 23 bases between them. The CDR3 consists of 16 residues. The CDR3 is CASSPNGGRGGLEAFF. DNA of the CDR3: TGTGCCAGCAGCCCCAACGGGGGGCGCGGAGGGCTTGAAGCTTTCTTT. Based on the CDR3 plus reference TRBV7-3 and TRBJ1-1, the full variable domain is GAGVSQTPSNKVTEKGKYVELRCDPISGHTALYWYRQSLGQGPEFLIYFQGTGAADDSGLPNDRFFAVRPEGSVSTLKIQRTERGDSAVYLCASSPNGGRGGLEAFFGQGTRLTVV.

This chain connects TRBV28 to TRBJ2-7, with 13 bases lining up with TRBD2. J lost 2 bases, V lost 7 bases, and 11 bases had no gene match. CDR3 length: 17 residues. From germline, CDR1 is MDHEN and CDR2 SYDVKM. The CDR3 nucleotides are TGTGCCAGCATCGGACTAGCGGGAGTGACAGGCCCCTACGAGCAGTACTTC. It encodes CASIGLAGVTGPYEQYF.

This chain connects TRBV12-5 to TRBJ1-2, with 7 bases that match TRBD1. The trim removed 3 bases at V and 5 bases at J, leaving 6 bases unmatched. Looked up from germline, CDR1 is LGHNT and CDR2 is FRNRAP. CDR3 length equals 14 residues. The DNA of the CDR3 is TGTGCTAGTGGTTTTGGGGGGACAGAATATGGCTACACCTTC. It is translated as CASGFGGTEYGYTF. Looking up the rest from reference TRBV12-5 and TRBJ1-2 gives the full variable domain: DARVTQTPRHKVTEMGQEVTMRCQPILGHNTVFWYRQTMMQGLELLAYFRNRAPLDDSGMPKDRFSAEMPDATLATLKIQPSEPRDSAVYFCASGFGGTEYGYTFGSGTRLTVV.

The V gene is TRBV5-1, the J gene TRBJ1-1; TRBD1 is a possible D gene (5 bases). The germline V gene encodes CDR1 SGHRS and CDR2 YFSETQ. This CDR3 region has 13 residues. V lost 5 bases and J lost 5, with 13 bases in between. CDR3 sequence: CASRWGEGTEAFF. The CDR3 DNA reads TGCGCCAGCAGATGGGGGGAAGGAACTGAAGCTTTCTTT.

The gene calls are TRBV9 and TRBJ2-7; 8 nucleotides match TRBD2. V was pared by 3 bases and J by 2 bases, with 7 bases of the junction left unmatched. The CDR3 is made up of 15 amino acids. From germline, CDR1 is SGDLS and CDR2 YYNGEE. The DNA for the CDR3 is TGTGCCAGCAGCGCGTCTAGCGGGCCAGCCTACGAGCAGTACTTC. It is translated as CASSASSGPAYEQYF.

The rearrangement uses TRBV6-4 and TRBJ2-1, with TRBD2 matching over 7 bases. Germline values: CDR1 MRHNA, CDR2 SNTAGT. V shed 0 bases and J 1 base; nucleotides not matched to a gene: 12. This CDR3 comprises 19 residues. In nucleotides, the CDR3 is TGTGCCAGCAGTGACTCAACCAGGGCCAACGGGAGGTCCTACAATGAGCAGTTCTTC. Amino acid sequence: CASSDSTRANGRSYNEQFF.

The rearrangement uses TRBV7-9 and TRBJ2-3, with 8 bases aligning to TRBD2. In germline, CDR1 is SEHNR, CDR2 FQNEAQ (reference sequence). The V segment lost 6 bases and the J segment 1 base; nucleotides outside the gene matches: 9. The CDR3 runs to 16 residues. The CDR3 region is CASSGGGHGGTDTQYF. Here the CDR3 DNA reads TGTGCCAGCAGTGGCGGGGGGCATGGTGGCACAGATACGCAGTATTTT.

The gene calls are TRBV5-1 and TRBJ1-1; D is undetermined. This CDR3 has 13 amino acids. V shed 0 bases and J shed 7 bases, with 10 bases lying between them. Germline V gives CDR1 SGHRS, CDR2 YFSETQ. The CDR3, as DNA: TGCGCCAGCAGCTTGGAGAGGGTAGGTGAAGCTTTCTTT. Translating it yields CASSLERVGEAFF. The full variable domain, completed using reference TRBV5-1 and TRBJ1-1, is KAGVTQTPRYLIKTRGQQVTLSCSPISGHRSVSWYQQTPGQGLQFLFEYFSETQRNKGNFPGRFSGRQFSNSRSEMNVSTLELGDSALYLCASSLERVGEAFFGQGTRLTVV.

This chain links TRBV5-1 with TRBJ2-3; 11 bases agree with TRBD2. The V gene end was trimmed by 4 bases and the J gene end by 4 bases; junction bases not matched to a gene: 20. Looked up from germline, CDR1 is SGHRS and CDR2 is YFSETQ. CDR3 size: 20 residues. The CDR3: CASSPLDSRLGLAVSDTQYF. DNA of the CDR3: TGCGCCAGCAGCCCCCTGGACAGCCGACTGGGACTAGCGGTTTCAGATACGCAGTATTTT. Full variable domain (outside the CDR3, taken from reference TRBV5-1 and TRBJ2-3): KAGVTQTPRYLIKTRGQQVTLSCSPISGHRSVSWYQQTPGQGLQFLFEYFSETQRNKGNFPGRFSGRQFSNSRSEMNVSTLELGDSALYLCASSPLDSRLGLAVSDTQYFGPGTRLTVL.

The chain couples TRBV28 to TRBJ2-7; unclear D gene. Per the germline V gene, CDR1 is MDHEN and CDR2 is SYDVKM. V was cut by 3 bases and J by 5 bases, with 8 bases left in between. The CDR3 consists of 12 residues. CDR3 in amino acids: CASSLGWNEQYF. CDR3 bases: TGTGCCAGCAGTTTGGGATGGAACGAGCAGTACTTC.

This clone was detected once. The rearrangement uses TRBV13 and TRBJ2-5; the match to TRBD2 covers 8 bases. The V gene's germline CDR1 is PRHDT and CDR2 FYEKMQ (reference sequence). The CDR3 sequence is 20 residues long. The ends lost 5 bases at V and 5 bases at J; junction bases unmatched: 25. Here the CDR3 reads CASSPSSPYPTGGLLETQYF. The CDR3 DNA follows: TGTGCCAGCAGCCCGAGTAGCCCCTATCCGACGGGAGGGCTTCTGGAGACCCAGTACTTC.

CDR3 nucleotides: TGTGCCAGCAGTGTTCTGGAGCTAGGGGGCTACACCTTC. It yields the protein CASSVLELGGYTF. V gene TRBV25-1 combines with J gene TRBJ1-2; D unclear. V was trimmed by 4 bases and J by 8 bases, leaving 14 bases between them. This CDR3 is 13 amino acids long. Germline CDR1 MGHDK, CDR2 SYGVNS.